A selection of T cell receptor beta chains follows, all from one sample in a study of STAT5B mutations in CD4+ large granular lymphocyte leukemia. Using immunoSEQ multiplex PCR, the repertoire was profiled, and TCRdb retains in-frame clones only, with some absent. The profile shows about 40,000 clones, about four fifths of them singletons. The sequenced material came from CD4+ T cells from blood buffy coats. These receptors were obtained from a human donor in good health. Both conserved end residues are part of each CDR3. The D gene is left open where the match is weak. For some rows the clone size is stated as once, few or many, or as a class when expanded; others skip it.

TGTGCCAGCAGTGAATCTCGGCCCGAGCAGTACTTC CASSESRPEQYF NA TRBJ2-7 NA TRBV6-1
TGTGCCAGCAGTTTTAGCGGGGGGGACAATGAGCAGTTCTTC CASSFSGGDNEQFF TRBD2 TRBJ2-1 NA TRBV27
TGTGCCAGCATCTTGCAGGCCTCTAATTCACCCCTCCACTTT CASILQASNSPLHF NA TRBJ1-6 NA TRBV2
TGTGCCAGCAGCCAGCGACAGGGCCCGAATGAAAAACTGTTTTTT CASSQRQGPNEKLFF TRBD1 TRBJ1-4 NA TRBV7-6
TGTGCCAGCAGGGGGGACAGGGTACAGGCGTACAATGAGCAGTTCTTC CASRGDRVQAYNEQFF TRBD1 TRBJ2-1 NA TRBV25-1
TGTGCCAGCAACGTACCGGGACAGGGGGCGAGACCTTTCTTT CASNVPGQGARPFF TRBD1 TRBJ1-1 NA TRBV28
TGTGCCAGCAGCGCAGGGGGCTTTGGACTAGCGGGAGGGAGAGAGACCCAGTACTTC CASSAGGFGLAGGRETQYF TRBD2 TRBJ2-5 NA TRBV27
TGCGCCAGCGGGCCCTACGAGCAGTACTTC CASGPYEQYF NA TRBJ2-7 few TRBV10-1
TGTGCCAGCAGTGGGTGGGACTCTGGAAACACCATATATTTT CASSGWDSGNTIYF NA TRBJ1-3 few TRBV6-1
TGCGCCAGCAGCATGACTGGTCCCTACGAGCAGTACTTC CASSMTGPYEQYF NA TRBJ2-7 NA TRBV5-1
TGCAGCGTTGGTCCGCCCCAGTTCTTC CSVGPPQFF NA TRBJ2-1 NA TRBV29-1
TGTGCCAGCAGTGTACTGACAGATACGCAGTATTTT CASSVLTDTQYF NA TRBJ2-3 NA TRBV25-1
TGTGCCAGCTCCCCCGGGGCCAGCTCCTACAATGAGCAGTTCTTC CASSPGASSYNEQFF NA TRBJ2-1 NA TRBV18
TGTGCCAGCTCACCGGAAGCAGGGGGGACTGAAGCTTTCTTT CASSPEAGGTEAFF TRBD1 TRBJ1-1 few TRBV18
TGTGCCAGCAGTGGACAGGGTCTCACAGATACGCAGTATTTT CASSGQGLTDTQYF TRBD1 TRBJ2-3 NA TRBV6-1
TGTGCCAGCAGCTTAGGACTAGCGGAAGGGACCGGGGAGCTGTTTTTT CASSLGLAEGTGELFF TRBD2 TRBJ2-2 NA TRBV11-2
TGTGCCAGCAGTGGGGGCTCGGCGGGGAGTGAGACCCAGTACTTC CASSGGSAGSETQYF NA TRBJ2-5 NA TRBV6-5
TGTGCCAGCAGCCGCCCCTCGGGACAGCTTAATTCACCCCTCCACTTT CASSRPSGQLNSPLHF TRBD1 TRBJ1-6 NA TRBV5-6
TGTGCCAGCAGTGAGGGCGGCAGGGTTGAGACCCAGTACTTC CASSEGGRVETQYF NA TRBJ2-5 NA TRBV2
TGTGCCAGCAGCCGGACAGGGGGCTTTTTTGAGACCCAGTACTTC CASSRTGGFFETQYF TRBD1 TRBJ2-5 few TRBV7-2
TGTGCCAGCAGCCCGTCTTTGGGGGGAAATCAGCCCCAGCATTTT CASSPSLGGNQPQHF NA TRBJ1-5 NA TRBV7-9
TGTGCCAGCTCGCGGGCTAGCGGAAAATACGAGCAGTACTTC CASSRASGKYEQYF TRBD2 TRBJ2-7 NA TRBV6-1
TGTGCCAGCAGCGTAGGCGATAGCGGGGGGCGAAATGAGCAGTTCTTC CASSVGDSGGRNEQFF TRBD2 TRBJ2-1 few TRBV9
TGTGCCAGCAGGCTAACTGGACAGGTGAACACCGGGGAGCTGTTTTTT CASRLTGQVNTGELFF TRBD1 TRBJ2-2 NA TRBV27
TGTGCCAGCAGTAGGGGGACGAACACCGGGGAGCTGTTTTTT CASSRGTNTGELFF NA TRBJ2-2 NA TRBV9
TGTGCCAGCACTAGAGGGACAAATAACTATGGCTACACCTTC CASTRGTNNYGYTF NA TRBJ1-2 few TRBV2
TGTGCCAGCAGTGAGGCCTTGGGGAAACTGTTTTTT CASSEALGKLFF NA TRBJ1-4 once TRBV2
TGTGCCAGCAGCCTTACCCTTGGGACAGGGTGGAATGAGCAGTTCTTC CASSLTLGTGWNEQFF TRBD1 TRBJ2-1 NA TRBV9
TGTGCCAGCAGTGACAGAGAAGCTTTCTTT CASSDREAFF NA TRBJ1-1 NA TRBV2
TGTGCCTGGGGCCTCAGGGGGACCATATATTTT CAWGLRGTIYF TRBD1 TRBJ1-3 NA TRBV30
TGTGCCTGGATGGGGCAGCCGAGCTCCTACGAGCAGTACTTC CAWMGQPSSYEQYF NA TRBJ2-7 few TRBV30
TGCGCCAGCAGCTTGGCCCCGGGACTAGTCCTCACAGATACGCAGTATTTT CASSLAPGLVLTDTQYF TRBD2 TRBJ2-3 NA TRBV5-1